This section outlines one T cell receptor beta chain sequence together with its context. The sample is drawn from a study of blood T cell repertoires in COVID-19. In the study overall: Whether acute or convalescent, the COVID-19 samples came from the United States, Italy and Spain. Sources were T cells, B-cell-depleted T cells, or PBMCs; the material itself was cDNA or gDNA.

Authors' methods: Using reference gene primer amplification, nucleated cell counts were estimated. The protocol was immunoSEQ multiplex PCR, while the TCRdb copy is restricted to in-frame clones and leaves out a portion. The DNA gave D and trimming, while V, J and clone size come from that table. The data show over 200,000 clones, about 89% seen once. The CDR3 contains 14 residues. Looked up from germline, CDR1 is SGHTA and CDR2 is FQGNSA. The V end was cut by 0 bases, the J end by 4 bases, with 9 bases between. The genes are TRBV7-2 and TRBJ1-1; D remains ambiguous. The TCR originated in a woman in her forties or fifties with acute or convalescent COVID-19. Input material: peripheral blood. The CDR3 coding sequence is TGTGCCAGCAGCTTAGCGTCGAGGGCCACTGAAGCTTTCTTT. Amino acid sequence: CASSLASRATEAFF.